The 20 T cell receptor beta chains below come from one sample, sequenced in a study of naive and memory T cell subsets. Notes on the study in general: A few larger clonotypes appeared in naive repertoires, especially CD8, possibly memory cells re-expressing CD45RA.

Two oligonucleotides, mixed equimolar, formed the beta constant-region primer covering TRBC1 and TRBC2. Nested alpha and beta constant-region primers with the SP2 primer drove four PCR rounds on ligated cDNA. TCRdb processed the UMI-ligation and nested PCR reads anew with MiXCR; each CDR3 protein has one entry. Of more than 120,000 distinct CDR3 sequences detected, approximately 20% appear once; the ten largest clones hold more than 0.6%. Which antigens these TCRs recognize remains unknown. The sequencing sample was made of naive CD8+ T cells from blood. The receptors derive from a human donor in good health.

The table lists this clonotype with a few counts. CDR3 amino acids: CASSRLAGDLGEQYF. The CDR3 DNA follows: TGTGCCAGCAGTCGATTAGCGGGAGACCTCGGGGAGCAGTACTTC. This sequence joins TRBV6-1 and TRBJ2-7; 9 nucleotides match TRBD2. From germline, CDR1 is MNHNS and CDR2 SASEGT. With V trimmed by 5 bases and J by 7 bases, 12 bases remained unmatched. CDR3 size: 15 residues.

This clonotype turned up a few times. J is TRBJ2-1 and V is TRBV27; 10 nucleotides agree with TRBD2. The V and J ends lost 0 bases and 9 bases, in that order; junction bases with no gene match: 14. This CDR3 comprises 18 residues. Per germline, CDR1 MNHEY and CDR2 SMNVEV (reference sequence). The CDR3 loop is CASSLSLSAGGPGGEQFF. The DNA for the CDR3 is TGTGCCAGCAGTTTATCCCTATCAGCGGGAGGGCCAGGGGGTGAGCAGTTCTTC.

CDR3 protein: CASSPRGTGNQPQHF. The CDR3 DNA follows: TGTGCCAGCAGTCCCCGGGGGACTGGCAATCAGCCCCAGCATTTT. This chain uses TRBV27 with TRBJ1-5; possible D gene TRBD1, 5 bases. The ends were cut back, 5 bases at V and 2 bases at J, with 13 bases in the middle. CDR3 length equals 15 residues. The germline CDR1 and CDR2 sequences are MNHEY and SMNVEV (reference sequence).

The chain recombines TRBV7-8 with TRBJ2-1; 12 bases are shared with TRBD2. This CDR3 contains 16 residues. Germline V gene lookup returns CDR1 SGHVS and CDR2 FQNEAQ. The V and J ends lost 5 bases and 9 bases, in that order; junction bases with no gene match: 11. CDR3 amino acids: CASSGWLAGGPGEQFF. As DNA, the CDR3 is TGTGCCAGCAGCGGATGGCTAGCGGGAGGGCCAGGTGAGCAGTTCTTC.

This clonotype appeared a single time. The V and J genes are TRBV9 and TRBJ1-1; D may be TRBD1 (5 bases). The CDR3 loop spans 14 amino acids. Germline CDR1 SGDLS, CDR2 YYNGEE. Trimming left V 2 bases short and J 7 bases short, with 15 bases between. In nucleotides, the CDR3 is TGTGCCAGCAGCGTGGGGGGACTTACGAGTGAAGCTTTCTTT. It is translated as CASSVGGLTSEAFF.

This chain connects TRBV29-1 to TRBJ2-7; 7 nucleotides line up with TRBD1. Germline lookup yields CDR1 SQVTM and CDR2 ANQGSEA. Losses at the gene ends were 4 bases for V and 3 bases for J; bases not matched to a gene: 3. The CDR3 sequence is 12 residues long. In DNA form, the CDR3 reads TGCAGCGTTGGGCAGGGGGACTACGAGCAGTACTTC. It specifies CSVGQGDYEQYF.

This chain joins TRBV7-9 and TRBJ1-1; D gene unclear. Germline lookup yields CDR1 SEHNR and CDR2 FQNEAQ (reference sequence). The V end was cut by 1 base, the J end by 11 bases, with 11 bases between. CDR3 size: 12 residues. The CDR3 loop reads CASSLDSNNAFF. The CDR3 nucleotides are TGTGCCAGCAGCTTAGACTCTAACAACGCTTTCTTT.

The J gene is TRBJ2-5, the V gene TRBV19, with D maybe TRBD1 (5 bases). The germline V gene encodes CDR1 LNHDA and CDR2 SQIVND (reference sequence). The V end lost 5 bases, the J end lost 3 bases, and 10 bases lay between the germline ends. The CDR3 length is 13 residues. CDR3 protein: CASSQRQKETQYF. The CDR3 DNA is TGTGCCAGTAGTCAACGACAGAAAGAGACCCAGTACTTC.

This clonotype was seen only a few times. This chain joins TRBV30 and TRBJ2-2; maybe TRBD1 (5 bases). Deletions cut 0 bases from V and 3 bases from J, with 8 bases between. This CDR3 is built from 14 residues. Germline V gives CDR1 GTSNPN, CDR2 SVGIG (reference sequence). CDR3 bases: TGTGCCTGGAGTGTTACAGGCGACACCGGGGAGCTGTTTTTT. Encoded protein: CAWSVTGDTGELFF.

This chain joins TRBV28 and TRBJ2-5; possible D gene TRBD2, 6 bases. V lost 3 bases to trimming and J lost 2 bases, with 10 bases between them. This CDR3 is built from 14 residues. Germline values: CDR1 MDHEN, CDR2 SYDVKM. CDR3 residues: CASSFPGGQETQYF. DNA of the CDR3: TGTGCCAGCAGTTTTCCCGGGGGACAAGAGACCCAGTACTTC. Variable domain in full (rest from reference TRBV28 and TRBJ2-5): DVKVTQSSRYLVKRTGEKVFLECVQDMDHENMFWYRQDPGLGLRLIYFSYDVKMKEKGDIPEGYSVSREKKERFSLILESASTNQTSMYLCASSFPGGQETQYFGPGTRLLVL.

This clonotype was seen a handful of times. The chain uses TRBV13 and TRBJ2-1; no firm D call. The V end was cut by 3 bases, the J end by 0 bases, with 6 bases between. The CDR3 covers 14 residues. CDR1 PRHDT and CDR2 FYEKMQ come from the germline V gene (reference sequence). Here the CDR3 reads CASSFLSSYNEQFF. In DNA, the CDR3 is TGTGCCAGCAGCTTCCTGAGCTCCTACAATGAGCAGTTCTTC. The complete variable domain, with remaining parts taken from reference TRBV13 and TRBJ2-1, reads AAGVIQSPRHLIKEKRETATLKCYPIPRHDTVYWYQQGPGQDPQFLISFYEKMQSDKGSIPDRFSAQQFSDYHSELNMSSLELGDSALYFCASSFLSSYNEQFFGPGTRLTVL.

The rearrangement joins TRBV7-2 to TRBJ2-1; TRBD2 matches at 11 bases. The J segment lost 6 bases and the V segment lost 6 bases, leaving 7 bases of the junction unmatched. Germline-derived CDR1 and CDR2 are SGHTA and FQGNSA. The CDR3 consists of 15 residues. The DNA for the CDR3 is TGTGCCAGCAGTGGGGTTAGCGGGAGGGCCAATGAGCAGTTCTTC. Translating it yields CASSGVSGRANEQFF.

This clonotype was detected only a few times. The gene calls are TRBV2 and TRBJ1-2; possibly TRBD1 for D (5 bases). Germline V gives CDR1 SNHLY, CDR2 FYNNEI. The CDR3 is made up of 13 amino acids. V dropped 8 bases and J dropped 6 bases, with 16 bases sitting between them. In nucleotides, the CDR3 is TGTGCCAGCGAATTAGTGGGGCCTGATGGCTACACCTTC. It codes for CASELVGPDGYTF. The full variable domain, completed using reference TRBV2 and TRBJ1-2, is EPEVTQTPSHQVTQMGQEVILRCVPISNHLYFYWYRQILGQKVEFLVSFYNNEISEKSEIFDDQFSVERPDGSNFTLKIRSTKLEDSAMYFCASELVGPDGYTFGSGTRLTVV.

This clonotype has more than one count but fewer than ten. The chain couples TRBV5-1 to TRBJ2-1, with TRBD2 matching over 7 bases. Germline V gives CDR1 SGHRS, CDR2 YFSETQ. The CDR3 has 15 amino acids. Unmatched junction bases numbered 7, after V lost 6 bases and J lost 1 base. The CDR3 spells CASIGEGLSYNEQFF. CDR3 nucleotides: TGCGCCAGCATAGGGGAGGGCTTGTCCTACAATGAGCAGTTCTTC. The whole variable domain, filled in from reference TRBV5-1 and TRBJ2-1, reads KAGVTQTPRYLIKTRGQQVTLSCSPISGHRSVSWYQQTPGQGLQFLFEYFSETQRNKGNFPGRFSGRQFSNSRSEMNVSTLELGDSALYLCASIGEGLSYNEQFFGPGTRLTVL.

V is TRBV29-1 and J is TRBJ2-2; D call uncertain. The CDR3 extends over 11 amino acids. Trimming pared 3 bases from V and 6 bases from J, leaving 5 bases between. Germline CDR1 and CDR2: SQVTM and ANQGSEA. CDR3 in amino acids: CSVDGAGELFF. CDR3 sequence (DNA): TGCAGCGTTGATGGTGCCGGGGAGCTGTTTTTT.

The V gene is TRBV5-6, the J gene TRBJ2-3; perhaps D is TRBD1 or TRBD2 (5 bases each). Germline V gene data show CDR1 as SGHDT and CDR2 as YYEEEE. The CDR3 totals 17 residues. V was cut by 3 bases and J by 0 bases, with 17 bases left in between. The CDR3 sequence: CASSSGGSWSSTDTQYF. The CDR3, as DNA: TGTGCCAGCAGCTCTGGGGGATCATGGAGTAGCACAGATACGCAGTATTTT.

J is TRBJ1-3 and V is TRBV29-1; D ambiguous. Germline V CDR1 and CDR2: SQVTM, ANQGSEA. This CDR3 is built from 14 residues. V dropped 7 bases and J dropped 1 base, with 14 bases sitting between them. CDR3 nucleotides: TGCAGCGCCATCTCGGCAATATCTGGAAACACCATATATTTT. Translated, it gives CSAISAISGNTIYF.

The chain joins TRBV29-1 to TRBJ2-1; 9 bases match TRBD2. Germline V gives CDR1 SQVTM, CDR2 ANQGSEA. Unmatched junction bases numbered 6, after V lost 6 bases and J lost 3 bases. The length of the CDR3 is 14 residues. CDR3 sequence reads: CSVTGTSSYNEQFF. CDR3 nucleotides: TGCAGCGTGACCGGGACTAGCAGCTACAATGAGCAGTTCTTC.

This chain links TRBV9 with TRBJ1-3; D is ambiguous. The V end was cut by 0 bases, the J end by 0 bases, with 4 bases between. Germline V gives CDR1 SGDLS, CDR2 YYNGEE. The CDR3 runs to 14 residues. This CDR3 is CASSVGDSGNTIYF. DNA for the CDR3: TGTGCCAGCAGCGTAGGGGACTCTGGAAACACCATATATTTT.

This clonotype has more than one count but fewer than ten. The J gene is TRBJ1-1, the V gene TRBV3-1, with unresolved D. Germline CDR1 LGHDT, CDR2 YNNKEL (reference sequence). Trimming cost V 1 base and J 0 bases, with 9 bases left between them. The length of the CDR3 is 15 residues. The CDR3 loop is CASSQGQNLNTEAFF. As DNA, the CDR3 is TGTGCCAGCAGCCAAGGGCAGAACTTGAACACTGAAGCTTTCTTT.